This TCR beta chain was found in a study of T cells in localized non-small cell lung cancer. Data came from immunoSEQ multiplex PCR; TCRdb stores just in-frame clones and leaves some out. Of 60,000 to 75,000 clones in the sample, 70% to 90% are singletons; the top ten hold 13%. Trimming removed 6 bases at V and 2 bases at J, with 16 bases between. Germline loops: CDR1 MNHEY, CDR2 SMNVEV (reference sequence). The CDR3 is 15 amino acids. V is TRBV27 and J is TRBJ2-5; maybe TRBD1 (5 bases). The sequences come from peripheral blood, collected before any cancer treatment. The receptor's source is an older female donor with stage I lung adenocarcinoma. In nucleotides, the CDR3 is TGTGCCAGCAGCCCTGCTTGGACAACTCAAGAGACCCAGTACTTC. Amino acids: CASSPAWTTQETQYF.